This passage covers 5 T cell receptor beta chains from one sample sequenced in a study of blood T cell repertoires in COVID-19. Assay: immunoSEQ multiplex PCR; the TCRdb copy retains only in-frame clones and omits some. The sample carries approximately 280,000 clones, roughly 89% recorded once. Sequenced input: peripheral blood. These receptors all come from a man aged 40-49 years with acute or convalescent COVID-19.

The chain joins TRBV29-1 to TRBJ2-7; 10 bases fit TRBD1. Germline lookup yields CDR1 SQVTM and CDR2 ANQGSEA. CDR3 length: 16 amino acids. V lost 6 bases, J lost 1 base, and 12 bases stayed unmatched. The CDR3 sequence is CSVSGTGASRSYEQYF. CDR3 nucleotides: TGCAGCGTCTCCGGGACAGGGGCGTCGAGATCCTACGAGCAGTACTTC.

The DNA of the CDR3 is TGTGCCAGCAGTGCAGAGGTAGCTTCCTACGAGCAGTACTTC. Its translation: CASSAEVASYEQYF. The V call is TRBV2, the J call TRBJ2-7; D is unresolved. This CDR3 spans 14 amino acids. V shed 4 bases and J shed 1 base, with 11 bases lying between them. CDR1 is SNHLY and CDR2 is FYNNEI in the germline V gene.

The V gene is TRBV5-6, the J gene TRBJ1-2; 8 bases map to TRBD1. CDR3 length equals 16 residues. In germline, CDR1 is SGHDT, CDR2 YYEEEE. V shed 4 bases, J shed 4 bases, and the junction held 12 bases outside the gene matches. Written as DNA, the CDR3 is TGTGCCAGCAGCGGGGGGACAGGTTCGGGGTCCTATGGCTACACCTTC. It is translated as CASSGGTGSGSYGYTF.

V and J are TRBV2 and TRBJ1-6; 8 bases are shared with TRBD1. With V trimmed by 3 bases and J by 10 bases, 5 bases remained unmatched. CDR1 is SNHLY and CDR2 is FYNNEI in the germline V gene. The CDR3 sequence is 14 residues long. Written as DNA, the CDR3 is TGTGCCAGCAGTGATGCACAGGGGGTGTCACCCCTCCACTTT. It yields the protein CASSDAQGVSPLHF.

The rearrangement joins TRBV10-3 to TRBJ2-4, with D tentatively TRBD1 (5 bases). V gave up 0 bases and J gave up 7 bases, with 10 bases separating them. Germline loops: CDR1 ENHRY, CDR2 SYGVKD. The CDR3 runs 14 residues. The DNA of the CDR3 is TGTGCCATCAGTGAGTCTCCAGGGTTGAACATTCAGTACTTC. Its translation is CAISESPGLNIQYF.